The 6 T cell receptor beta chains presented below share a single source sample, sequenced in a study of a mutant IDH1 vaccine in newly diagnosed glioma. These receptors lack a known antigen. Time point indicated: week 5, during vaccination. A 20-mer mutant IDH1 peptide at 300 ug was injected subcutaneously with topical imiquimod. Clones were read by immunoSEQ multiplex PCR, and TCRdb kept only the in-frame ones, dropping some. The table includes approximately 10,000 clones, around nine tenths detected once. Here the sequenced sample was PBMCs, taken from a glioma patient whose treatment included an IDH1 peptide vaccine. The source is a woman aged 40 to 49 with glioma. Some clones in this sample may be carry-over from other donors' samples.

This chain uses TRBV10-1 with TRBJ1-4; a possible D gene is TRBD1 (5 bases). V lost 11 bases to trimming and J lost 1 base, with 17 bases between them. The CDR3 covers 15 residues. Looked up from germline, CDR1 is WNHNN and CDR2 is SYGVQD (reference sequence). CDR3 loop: CAGGGTLLTNEKLFF. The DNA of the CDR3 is TGCGCCGGGGGGGGGACCCTCCTAACTAATGAAAAACTGTTTTTT.

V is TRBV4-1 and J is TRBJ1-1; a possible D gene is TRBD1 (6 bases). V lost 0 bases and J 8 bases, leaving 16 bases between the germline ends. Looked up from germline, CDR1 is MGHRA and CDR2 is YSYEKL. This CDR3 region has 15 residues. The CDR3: CASSQDSGGSPEAFF. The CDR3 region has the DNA TGCGCCAGCAGCCAAGATTCGGGGGGCTCACCGGAAGCTTTCTTT.

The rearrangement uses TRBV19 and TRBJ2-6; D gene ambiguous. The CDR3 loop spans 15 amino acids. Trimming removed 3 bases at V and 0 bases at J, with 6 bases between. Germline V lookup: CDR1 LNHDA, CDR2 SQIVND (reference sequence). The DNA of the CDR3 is TGTGCCAGTAGTATGCTGGGCTCTGGGGCCAACGTCCTGACTTTC. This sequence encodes CASSMLGSGANVLTF.

The CDR3 spells CASSPIEGYQDTQYF. CDR3 bases: TGTGCCAGCAGCCCCATCGAAGGGTATCAAGATACGCAGTATTTT. The chain couples TRBV5-6 to TRBJ2-3; D is unresolved. Germline V gene sequence: CDR1 SGHDT, CDR2 YYEEEE. The V and J ends lost 4 bases and 5 bases respectively, with 17 bases between them. The CDR3 sequence is 15 residues long.

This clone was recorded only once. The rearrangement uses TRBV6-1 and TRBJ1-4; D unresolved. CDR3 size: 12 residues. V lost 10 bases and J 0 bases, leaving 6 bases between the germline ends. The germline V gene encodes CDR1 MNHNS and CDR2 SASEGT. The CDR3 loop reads CATQATNEKLFF. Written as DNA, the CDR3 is TGTGCCACTCAAGCAACTAATGAAAAACTGTTTTTT.

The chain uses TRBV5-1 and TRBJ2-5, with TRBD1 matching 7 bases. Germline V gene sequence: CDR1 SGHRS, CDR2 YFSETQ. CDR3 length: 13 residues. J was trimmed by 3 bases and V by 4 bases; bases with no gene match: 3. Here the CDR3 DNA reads TGCGCCAGCAGCCGTCAGGGGGAAGAGACCCAGTACTTC. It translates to CASSRQGEETQYF.